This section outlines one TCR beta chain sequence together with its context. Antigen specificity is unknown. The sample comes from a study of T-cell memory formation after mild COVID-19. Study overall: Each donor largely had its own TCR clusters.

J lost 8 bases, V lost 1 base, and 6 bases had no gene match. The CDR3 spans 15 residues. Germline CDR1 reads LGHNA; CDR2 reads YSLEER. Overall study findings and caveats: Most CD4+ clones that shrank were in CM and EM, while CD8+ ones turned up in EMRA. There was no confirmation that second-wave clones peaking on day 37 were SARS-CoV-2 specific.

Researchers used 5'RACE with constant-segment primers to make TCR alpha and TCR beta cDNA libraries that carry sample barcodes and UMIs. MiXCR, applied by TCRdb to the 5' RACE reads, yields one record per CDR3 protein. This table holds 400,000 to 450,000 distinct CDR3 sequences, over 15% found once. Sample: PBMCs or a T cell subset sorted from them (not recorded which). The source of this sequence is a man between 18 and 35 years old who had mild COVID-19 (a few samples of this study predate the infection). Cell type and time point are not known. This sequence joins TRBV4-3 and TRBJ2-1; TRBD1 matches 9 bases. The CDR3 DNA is TGCGCCAGCAGCCAAGTTGCGGGACAGGGTGATGAGCAGTTCTTC. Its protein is CASSQVAGQGDEQFF.